One and the same sample provided the 8 T cell receptor beta chains below, sequenced in a study of beta chain features in type 1 diabetes. Reverse transcribing all isolated RNA meant expressed TCRB transcripts were sequenced. Assay used: immunoSEQ multiplex PCR; TCRdb lists only in-frame clones, some missing. The sample carries 200,000 to 250,000 clones, about 11% recorded once. Sequencing used central memory CD4+ T cells from blood. These receptors were collected from a man aged 18 to 30 in good health.

Only a few counts were recorded for this clone. V is TRBV7-2 and J is TRBJ2-1, with D possibly called TRBD1 or TRBD2 (6 bases each). V shed 1 base and J shed 4 bases, with 11 bases lying between them. Germline V CDR1 and CDR2: SGHTA, FQGNSA. The CDR3 sequence is 15 residues long. CDR3 sequence (DNA): TGTGCCAGCAGCTTAGATCAAGGGGGGTACAATGAGCAGTTCTTC. This sequence encodes CASSLDQGGYNEQFF.

This chain links TRBV6-6 with TRBJ2-7, with 9 bases fitting TRBD2. The ends lost 2 bases at V and 3 bases at J; junction bases unmatched: 5. The CDR3 consists of 15 residues. Germline values: CDR1 MNHNY, CDR2 SVGAGI (reference sequence). Here the CDR3 reads CASSYGGGGIYEQYF. For the CDR3, the DNA is TGTGCCAGCAGTTACGGCGGGGGGGGAATCTACGAGCAGTACTTC.

This clone was counted at least ten times. In DNA, the CDR3 is TGTGCCAGCTCACCAGGGATCGAGCAGTACTTC. This sequence encodes CASSPGIEQYF. The J gene is TRBJ2-7, the V gene TRBV18; D is uncertain. The V and J ends lost 2 bases and 6 bases respectively, with 5 bases between them. The germline V gene has CDR1 KGHSH and CDR2 LQKENI. The CDR3 loop spans 11 amino acids.

The rearrangement links TRBV4-1 to TRBJ1-5; D unresolved. CDR1 and CDR2 from the germline V gene are MGHRA and YSYEKL. V was pared by 5 bases and J by 3 bases, with 11 bases between. This CDR3 region has 14 residues. The CDR3 sequence is CASSRAGDNQPQHF. In nucleotides, the CDR3 is TGCGCCAGCAGCAGGGCCGGTGACAATCAGCCCCAGCATTTT.

This clone was seen a handful of times. This sequence joins TRBV27 and TRBJ1-5, with D possibly matching TRBD1 (6 bases). CDR3 size: 13 residues. Germline V CDR1 and CDR2: MNHEY, SMNVEV (reference sequence). With 6 bases removed from V and 3 bases from J, the gap between germline ends came to 9 bases. The CDR3 sequence: CASRTGYNQPQHF. As DNA, the CDR3 is TGTGCCAGCAGGACAGGTTACAATCAGCCCCAGCATTTT.

The chain recombines TRBV5-6 with TRBJ2-3; D is unclear. The germline V gene encodes CDR1 SGHDT and CDR2 YYEEEE. V was clipped by 0 bases and J by 4 bases, with 3 bases between them. CDR3 length: 12 residues. CDR3 DNA sequence: TGTGCCAGCAGCTTGGTCTCAGATACGCAGTATTTT. Protein: CASSLVSDTQYF.

V gene TRBV18 combines with J gene TRBJ2-1; 9 bases fit TRBD1. V trimming: 3 bases; J trimming: 8 bases; junction bases outside the gene matches: 11. The germline CDR1 and CDR2 sequences are KGHSH and LQKENI. The CDR3 has 16 residues. CDR3: CASSPPGTGLSHEQFF. The CDR3 DNA follows: TGTGCCAGCTCACCTCCCGGGACAGGGTTGTCCCATGAGCAGTTCTTC.

The V call is TRBV14, the J call TRBJ1-1; no definite D call. This CDR3 spans 15 amino acids. Germline lookup yields CDR1 SGHDN and CDR2 FVKESK. The V and J ends lost 4 bases and 3 bases respectively, with 15 bases between them. This CDR3 reads CASSLNWRGYTEAFF. The CDR3 region has the DNA TGTGCCAGCAGCCTAAATTGGCGGGGTTACACTGAAGCTTTCTTT.